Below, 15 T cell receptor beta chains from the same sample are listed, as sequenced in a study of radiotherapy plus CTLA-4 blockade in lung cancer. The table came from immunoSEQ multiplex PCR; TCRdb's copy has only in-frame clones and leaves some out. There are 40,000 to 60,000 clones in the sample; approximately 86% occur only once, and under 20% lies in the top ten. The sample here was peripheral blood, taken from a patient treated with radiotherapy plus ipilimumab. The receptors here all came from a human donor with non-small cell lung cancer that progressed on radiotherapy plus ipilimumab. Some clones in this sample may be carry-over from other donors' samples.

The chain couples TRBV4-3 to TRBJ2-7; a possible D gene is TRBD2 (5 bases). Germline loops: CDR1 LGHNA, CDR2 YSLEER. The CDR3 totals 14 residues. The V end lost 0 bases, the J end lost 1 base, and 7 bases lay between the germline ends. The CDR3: CASSQDTGSYEQYF. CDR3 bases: TGCGCCAGCAGCCAAGATACGGGATCCTACGAGCAGTACTTC.

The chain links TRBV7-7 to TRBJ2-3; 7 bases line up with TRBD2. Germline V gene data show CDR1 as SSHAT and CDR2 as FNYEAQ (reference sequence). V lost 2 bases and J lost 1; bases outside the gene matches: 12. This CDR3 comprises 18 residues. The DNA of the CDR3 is TGTGCCAGCAGCTTAAATCCCTACCAAGGGAGGGGCACAGATACGCAGTATTTT. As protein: CASSLNPYQGRGTDTQYF. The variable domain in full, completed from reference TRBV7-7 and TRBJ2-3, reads GAGVSQSPRYKVTKRGQDVTLRCDPISSHATLYWYQQALGQGPEFLTYFNYEAQPDKSGLPSDRFSAERPEGSISTLTIQRTEQRDSAMYRCASSLNPYQGRGTDTQYFGPGTRLTVL.

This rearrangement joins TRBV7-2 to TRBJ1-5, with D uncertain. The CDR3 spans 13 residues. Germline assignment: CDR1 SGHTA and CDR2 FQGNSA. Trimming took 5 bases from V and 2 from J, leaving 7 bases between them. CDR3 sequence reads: CASSPNRNQPQHF. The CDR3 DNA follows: TGTGCCAGCAGCCCCAATCGCAATCAGCCCCAGCATTTT.

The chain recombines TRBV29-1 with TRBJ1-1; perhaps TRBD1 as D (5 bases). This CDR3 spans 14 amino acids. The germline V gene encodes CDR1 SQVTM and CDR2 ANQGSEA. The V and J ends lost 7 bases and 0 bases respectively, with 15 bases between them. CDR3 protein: CSAGGGAMNTEAFF. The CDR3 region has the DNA TGCAGCGCCGGCGGAGGGGCAATGAACACTGAAGCTTTCTTT.

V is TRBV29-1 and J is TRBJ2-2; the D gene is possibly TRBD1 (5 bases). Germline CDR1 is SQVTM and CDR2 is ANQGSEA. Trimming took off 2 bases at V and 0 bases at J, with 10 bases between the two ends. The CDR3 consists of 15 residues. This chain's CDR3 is CSVEFETANTGELFF. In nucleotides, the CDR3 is TGCAGCGTTGAATTTGAGACAGCGAACACCGGGGAGCTGTTTTTT.

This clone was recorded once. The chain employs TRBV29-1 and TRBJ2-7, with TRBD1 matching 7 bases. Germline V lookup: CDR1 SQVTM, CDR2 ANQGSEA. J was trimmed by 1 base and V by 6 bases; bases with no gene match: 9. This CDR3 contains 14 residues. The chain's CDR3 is CSVWTGWGSYEQYF. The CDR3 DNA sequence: TGCAGCGTGTGGACAGGCTGGGGGTCCTACGAGCAGTACTTC.

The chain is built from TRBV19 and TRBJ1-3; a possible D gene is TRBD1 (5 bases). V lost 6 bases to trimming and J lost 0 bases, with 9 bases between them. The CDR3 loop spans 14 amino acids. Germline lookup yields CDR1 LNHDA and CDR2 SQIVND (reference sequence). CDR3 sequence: CASRDISSGNTIYF. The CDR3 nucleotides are TGTGCCAGTAGGGACATCAGCTCTGGAAACACCATATATTTT.

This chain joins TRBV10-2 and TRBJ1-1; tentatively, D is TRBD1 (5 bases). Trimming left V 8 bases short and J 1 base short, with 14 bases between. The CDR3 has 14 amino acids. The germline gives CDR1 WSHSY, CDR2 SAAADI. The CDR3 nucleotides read TGCGCCAGCGGTGGACGGACAACGAACACTGAAGCTTTCTTT. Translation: CASGGRTTNTEAFF.

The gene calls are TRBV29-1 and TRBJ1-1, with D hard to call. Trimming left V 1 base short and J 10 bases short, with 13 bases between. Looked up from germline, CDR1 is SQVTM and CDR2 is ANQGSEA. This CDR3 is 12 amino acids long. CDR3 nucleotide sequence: TGCAGCGTTGAAGGCATTATCGTCGGAGCTTTCTTT. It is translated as CSVEGIIVGAFF. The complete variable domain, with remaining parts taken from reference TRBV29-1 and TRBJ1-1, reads SAVISQKPSRDICQRGTSLTIQCQVDSQVTMMFWYRQQPGQSLTLIATANQGSEATYESGFVIDKFPISRPNLTFSTLTVSNMSPEDSSIYLCSVEGIIVGAFFGQGTRLTVV.

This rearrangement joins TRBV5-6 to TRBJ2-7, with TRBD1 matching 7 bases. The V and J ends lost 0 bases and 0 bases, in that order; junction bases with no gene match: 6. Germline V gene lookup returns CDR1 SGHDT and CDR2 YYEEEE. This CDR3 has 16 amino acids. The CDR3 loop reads CASSLDTGQSSYEQYF. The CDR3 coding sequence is TGTGCCAGCAGCTTGGACACGGGACAGAGCTCCTACGAGCAGTACTTC.

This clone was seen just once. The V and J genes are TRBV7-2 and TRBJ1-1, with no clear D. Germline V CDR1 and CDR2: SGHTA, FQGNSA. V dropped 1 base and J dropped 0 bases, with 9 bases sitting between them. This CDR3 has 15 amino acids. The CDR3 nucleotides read TGTGCCAGCAGCTTAGGGCAGATTATGAACACTGAAGCTTTCTTT. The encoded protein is CASSLGQIMNTEAFF. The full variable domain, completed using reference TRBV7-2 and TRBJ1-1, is GAGVSQSPSNKVTEKGKDVELRCDPISGHTALYWYRQSLGQGLEFLIYFQGNSAPDKSGLPSDRFSAERTGGSVSTLTIQRTQQEDSAVYLCASSLGQIMNTEAFFGQGTRLTVV.

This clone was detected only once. CDR3: CASSQGIRTSGAPADTQYF. The CDR3 nucleotides are TGCGCCAGCAGCCAAGGGATCCGGACTAGCGGGGCCCCTGCAGATACGCAGTATTTT. V is TRBV4-1 and J is TRBJ2-3; 12 bases match TRBD2. Germline CDR1 reads MGHRA; CDR2 reads YSYEKL. J gave up 4 bases and V 1 base, and 12 bases lay outside the gene matches. The CDR3 is made up of 19 amino acids.

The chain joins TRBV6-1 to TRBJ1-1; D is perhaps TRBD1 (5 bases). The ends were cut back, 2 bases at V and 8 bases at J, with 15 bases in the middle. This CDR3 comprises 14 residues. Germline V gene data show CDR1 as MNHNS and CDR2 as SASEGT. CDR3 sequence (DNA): TGTGCCAGCAGTGAACTAGCGGACAAGGGCGAAGCTTTCTTT. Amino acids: CASSELADKGEAFF.

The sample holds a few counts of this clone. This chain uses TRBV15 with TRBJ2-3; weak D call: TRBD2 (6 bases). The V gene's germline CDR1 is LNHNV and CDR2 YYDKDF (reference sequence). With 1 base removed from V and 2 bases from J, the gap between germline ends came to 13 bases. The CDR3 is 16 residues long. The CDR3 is CATSRGASEDTDTQYF. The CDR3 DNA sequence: TGTGCCACCAGCAGAGGGGCTAGCGAAGACACAGATACGCAGTATTTT.

The CDR3 DNA sequence: TGTGCTAGTGGCCTAATTGAGACCCAGTACTTC. It yields the protein CASGLIETQYF. This sequence joins TRBV12-5 and TRBJ2-5; no definite D call. Trimming shortened V by 6 bases and J by 5 bases, and 7 bases separated the two germline ends. Looked up from germline, CDR1 is LGHNT and CDR2 is FRNRAP. This CDR3 has 11 residues.